The 5 T cell receptor beta chains reported below all come from one sample, sequenced in a study of identical twins. TCRdb re-analysed the 5' RACE reads in MiXCR, keeping a single row per CDR3 protein. The data show hundreds of thousands of distinct CDR3 sequences, around 6% seen once. The sequencing sample was made of naive T cells sorted from blood. Source of these receptors: a young man in good health.

This chain connects TRBV7-8 to TRBJ2-3; D may be TRBD2 (6 bases). The CDR3 is 16 residues long. The ends were cut back, 7 bases at V and 3 bases at J, with 20 bases in the middle. Germline V gives CDR1 SGHVS, CDR2 FQNEAQ. Here the CDR3 DNA reads TGTGCCAGCACCTCGACCGGACGGGAGATAACAGATACGCAGTATTTT. Its translation: CASTSTGREITDTQYF.

This clonotype has a count of ten or more. The chain joins TRBV12-3 or TRBV12-4 to TRBJ2-3; D is tentatively TRBD1 or TRBD2 (5 bases each). Trimming pared 7 bases from V and 2 bases from J, leaving 16 bases between. This CDR3 spans 15 amino acids. This chain's CDR3 is CASIKRAGPTDTQYF. In DNA, the CDR3 is TGTGCCAGCATCAAGAGGGCAGGGCCCACAGATACGCAGTATTTT.

This clonotype was counted a few times. The rearrangement joins TRBV12-3 or TRBV12-4 to TRBJ1-6; 7 bases map to TRBD1. Unmatched junction bases numbered 7, after V lost 5 bases and J lost 0 bases. This CDR3 comprises 17 residues. Here the CDR3 reads CASSRGDSTSYNSPLHF. The CDR3 bases are TGTGCCAGCAGTAGAGGGGACAGCACCTCCTATAATTCACCCCTCCACTTT.

The chain is built from TRBV5-5 and TRBJ2-1; D is possibly TRBD1 or TRBD2 (5 bases each). With 4 bases removed from V and 4 bases from J, the gap between germline ends came to 15 bases. The germline CDR1 and CDR2 sequences are SGHKS and YYEKEE (reference sequence). This CDR3 has 15 residues. The CDR3 DNA follows: TGTGCCAGCAGCCCCGGGGCCGTATCTTACAATGAGCAGTTCTTC. Its translation: CASSPGAVSYNEQFF.

This clonotype was found many times. This chain links TRBV12-3 or TRBV12-4 with TRBJ1-2; tentative D call: TRBD1 (5 bases). The CDR3 totals 13 residues. Trimming pared 5 bases from V and 4 bases from J, leaving 11 bases between. The CDR3 reads CASSADIPYGYTF. Here the CDR3 DNA reads TGTGCCAGCAGTGCGGACATCCCCTATGGCTACACCTTC.